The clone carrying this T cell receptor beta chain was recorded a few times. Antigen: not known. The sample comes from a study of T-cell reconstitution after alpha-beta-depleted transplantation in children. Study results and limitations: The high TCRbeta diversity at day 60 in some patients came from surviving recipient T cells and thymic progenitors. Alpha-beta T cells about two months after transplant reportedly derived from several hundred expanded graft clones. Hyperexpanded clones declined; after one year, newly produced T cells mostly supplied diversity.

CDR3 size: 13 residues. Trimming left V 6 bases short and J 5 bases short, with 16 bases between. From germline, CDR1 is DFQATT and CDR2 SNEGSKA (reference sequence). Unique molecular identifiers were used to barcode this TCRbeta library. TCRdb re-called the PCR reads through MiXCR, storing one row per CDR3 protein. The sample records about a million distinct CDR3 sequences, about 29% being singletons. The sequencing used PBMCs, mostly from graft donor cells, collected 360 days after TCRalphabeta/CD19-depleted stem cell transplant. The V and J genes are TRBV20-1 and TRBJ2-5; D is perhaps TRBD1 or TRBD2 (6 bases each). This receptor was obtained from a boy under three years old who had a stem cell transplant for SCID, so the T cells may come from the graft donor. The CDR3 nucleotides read TGCAGTGCCCAGAGGGGGGCCCTCGAGACCCAGTACTTC. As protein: CSAQRGALETQYF.